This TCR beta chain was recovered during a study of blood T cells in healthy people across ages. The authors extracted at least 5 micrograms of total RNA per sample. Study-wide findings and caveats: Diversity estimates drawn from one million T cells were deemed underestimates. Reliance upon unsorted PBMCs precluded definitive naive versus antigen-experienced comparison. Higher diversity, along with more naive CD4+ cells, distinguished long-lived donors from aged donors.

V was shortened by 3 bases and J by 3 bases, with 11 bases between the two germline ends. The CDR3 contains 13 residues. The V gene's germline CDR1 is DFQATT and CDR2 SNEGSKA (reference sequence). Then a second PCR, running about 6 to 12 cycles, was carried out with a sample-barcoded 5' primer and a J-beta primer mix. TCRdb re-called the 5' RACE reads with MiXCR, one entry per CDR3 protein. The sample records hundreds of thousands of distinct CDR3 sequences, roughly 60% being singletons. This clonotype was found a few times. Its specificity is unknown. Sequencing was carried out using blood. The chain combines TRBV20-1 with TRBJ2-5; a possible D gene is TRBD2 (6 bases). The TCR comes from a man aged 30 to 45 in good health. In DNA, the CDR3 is TGCAGTGCTAGTCAGGGAGGAGAAGAGACCCAGTACTTC. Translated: CSASQGGEETQYF.